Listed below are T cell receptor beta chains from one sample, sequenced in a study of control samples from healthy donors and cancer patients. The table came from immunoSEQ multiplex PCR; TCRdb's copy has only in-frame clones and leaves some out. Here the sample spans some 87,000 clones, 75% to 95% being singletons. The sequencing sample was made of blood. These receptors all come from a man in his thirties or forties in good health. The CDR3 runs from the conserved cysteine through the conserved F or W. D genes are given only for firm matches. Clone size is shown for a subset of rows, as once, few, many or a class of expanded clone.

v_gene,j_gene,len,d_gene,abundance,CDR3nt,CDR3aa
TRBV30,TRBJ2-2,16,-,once,TGTGCCTGGAGTGTACGTGGGGCCCTTAACACCGGGGAGCTGTTTTTT,CAWSVRGALNTGELFF
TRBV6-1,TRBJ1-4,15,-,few,TGTGCCAGCAGTGAAGCAGACTGGACAGAGGAAAAACTGTTTTTT,CASSEADWTEEKLFF
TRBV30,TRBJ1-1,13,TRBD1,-,TGTGCCTGGTGGACAGGTTGGAACACTGAAGCTTTCTTT,CAWWTGWNTEAFF
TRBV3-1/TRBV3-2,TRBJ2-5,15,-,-,TGTGCCAGCAGCCAAGATTCGGCCCAGCTTGAGACCCAGTACTTC,CASSQDSAQLETQYF
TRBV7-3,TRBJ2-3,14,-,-,TGTGCCAGCAGCTTAGGGGGGCTTGGAGATACGCAGTATTTT,CASSLGGLGDTQYF
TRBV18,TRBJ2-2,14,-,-,TGTGCCACCCTTCCGACCCAGATTCAAAGGGAGCTGTTTTTT,CATLPTQIQRELFF
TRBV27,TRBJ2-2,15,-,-,TGTGCCAGCAGTTTTAGAGGGTTGAACACCGGGGAGCTGTTTTTT,CASSFRGLNTGELFF
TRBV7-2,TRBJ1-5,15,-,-,TGTGCCAGCAGCTTAGCGGGGTCTAGCAATCAGCCCCAGCATTTT,CASSLAGSSNQPQHF
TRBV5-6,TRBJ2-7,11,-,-,TGTGCCAGCAGCCTATTTACGGAGCAGTACTTC,CASSLFTEQYF
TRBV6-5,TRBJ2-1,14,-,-,TGTGCCAGCAGTAGGCCCGTTGCCTACAATGAGCAGTTCTTC,CASSRPVAYNEQFF
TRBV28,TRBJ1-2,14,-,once,TGTGCCAGCAGTTTAGGGGCCCCCGAACGGGGCTACACCTTC,CASSLGAPERGYTF
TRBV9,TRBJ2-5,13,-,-,TGTGCCAGCAAGGGGGGGCCCCAAGAGACCCAGTACTTC,CASKGGPQETQYF
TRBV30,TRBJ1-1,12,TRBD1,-,TGTGCCTACCAGGGGGCTGGTACTGAAGCTTTCTTT,CAYQGAGTEAFF
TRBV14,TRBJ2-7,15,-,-,TGTGCCAGCAGCCAAGCCCCGGGAGCAGCGTACGAGCAGTACTTC,CASSQAPGAAYEQYF
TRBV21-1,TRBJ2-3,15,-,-,TGTGCCAGCAGCAAAGGGATCTGGGGCACAGATACGCAGTATTTT,CASSKGIWGTDTQYF
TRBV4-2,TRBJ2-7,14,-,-,TGTGCCAGCAGCCAAGAACGCGGGTGGTACGAGCAGTACTTC,CASSQERGWYEQYF
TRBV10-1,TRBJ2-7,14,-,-,TGCGCCAGCAGGAGGGCACCGAAATGCTACGAGCAGTACTTC,CASRRAPKCYEQYF
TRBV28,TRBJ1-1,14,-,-,TGTGCCAGCAGGCCTCCGACAGCGAACACTGAAGCTTTCTTT,CASRPPTANTEAFF
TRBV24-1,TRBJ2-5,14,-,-,TGTGCCACCAGTGATAGTCGGCGACAAGAGACCCAGTACTTC,CATSDSRRQETQYF
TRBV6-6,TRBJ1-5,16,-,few,TGTGCCAGCAGTTACCCCTCGCCCGGGGATAATCAGCCCCAGCATTTT,CASSYPSPGDNQPQHF
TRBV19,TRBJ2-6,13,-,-,TGTGCCAGTAGGAATCGCGGGGCCAACGTCCTGACTTTC,CASRNRGANVLTF
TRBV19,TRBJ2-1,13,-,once,TGTGCCAGTAGTATAGGAGGGGACAATGAGCAGTTCTTC,CASSIGGDNEQFF
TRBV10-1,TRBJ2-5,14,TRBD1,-,TGCGCCAGCAGTGGACAGGGAAAAGGGGAGACCCAGTACTTC,CASSGQGKGETQYF
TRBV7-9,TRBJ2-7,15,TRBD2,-,TGTGCCAGCAGCTTAGGGAGTACTAGCGGGAGCGAGCAGTACTTC,CASSLGSTSGSEQYF
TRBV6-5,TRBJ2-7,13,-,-,TGTGCCAGCACGACAGTGGGATCCTACGAGCAGTACTTC,CASTTVGSYEQYF
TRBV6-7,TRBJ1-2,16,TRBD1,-,TGTGCCAGCAGGCCGGGGACAGACGAGTTTGGGTATGGCTACACCTTC,CASRPGTDEFGYGYTF
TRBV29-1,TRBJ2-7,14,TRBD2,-,TGCAGCGCCATAAGGGCGGGGGGTCTCTACGAGCAGTACTTC,CSAIRAGGLYEQYF
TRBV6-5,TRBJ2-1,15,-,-,TGTGCCAGCACAGAGGGAGCTGTTTATTTCGATGAGCAGTTCTTC,CASTEGAVYFDEQFF
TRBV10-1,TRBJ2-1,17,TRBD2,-,TGCGCCAGCATTTACCTTCTAGCGGGAGGAAAATACAATGAGCAGTTCTTC,CASIYLLAGGKYNEQFF
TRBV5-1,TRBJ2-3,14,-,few,TGCGCCAGCAGCTTGGGGACCGGCTTCGATACGCAGTATTTT,CASSLGTGFDTQYF
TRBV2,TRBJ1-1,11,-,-,TGTGCCAGCAGGGCAGGGTTCGGAGCTTTCTTT,CASRAGFGAFF
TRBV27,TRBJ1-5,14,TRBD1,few,TGTGCCAGCAGCTGGACAGGGGGCAGGCAGCCCCAGCATTTT,CASSWTGGRQPQHF
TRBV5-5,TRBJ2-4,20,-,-,TGTGCCAGCAGCTTGAACGCAGGGTTAAGTGTCTTTGTCCGAGGAAACATTCAGTACTTC,CASSLNAGLSVFVRGNIQYF
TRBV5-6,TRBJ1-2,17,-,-,TGTGCCAGCACCTTGTACCTGACAAGGACAGAGGACTATGGCTACACCTTC,CASTLYLTRTEDYGYTF
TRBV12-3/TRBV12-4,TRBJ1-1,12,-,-,TGTGCCAGCAATTACATCATGGGTGAGGCTTTCTTT,CASNYIMGEAFF
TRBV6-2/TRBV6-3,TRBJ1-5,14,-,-,TGTGCCAGCAGTTACCCGGGTAACAATCAGCCCCAGCATTTT,CASSYPGNNQPQHF
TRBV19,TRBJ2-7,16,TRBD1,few,TGTGCCAGCCGCCGAGCCCAGGGGGCGAACTCCTACGAGCAGTACTTC,CASRRAQGANSYEQYF
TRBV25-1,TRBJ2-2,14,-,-,TGTGCCAGCAGTCCTCCAGGGGTAGCCGGGGAGCTGTTTTTT,CASSPPGVAGELFF
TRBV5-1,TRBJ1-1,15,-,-,TGCGCCAGCAGCTTATCAGGGGCCCAGAACACTGAAGCTTTCTTT,CASSLSGAQNTEAFF
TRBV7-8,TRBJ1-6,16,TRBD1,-,TGTGCCAGCACCCTCAGAGGGACAGCCTATAATTCACCCCTCCACTTT,CASTLRGTAYNSPLHF
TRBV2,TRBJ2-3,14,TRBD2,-,TGTGCCAGCAGGACCGGACTAGCCACAGATACGCAGTATTTT,CASRTGLATDTQYF
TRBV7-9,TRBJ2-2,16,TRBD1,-,TGTGCCAGCAGCTTTAGGGGGACAGGGAGCACCGGGGAGCTGTTTTTT,CASSFRGTGSTGELFF
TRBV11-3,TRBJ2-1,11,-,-,TGTGCCAGCAGCTCGGGTAATGAGCAGTTCTTC,CASSSGNEQFF
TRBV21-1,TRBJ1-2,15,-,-,TGTGCCAGCACCGACTCGGACAGACCGTTCTATGGCTACACCTTC,CASTDSDRPFYGYTF
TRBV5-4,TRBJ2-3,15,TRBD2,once,TGTGCCAGCAGGGGACCAGGGACTAGCTTTGATACGCAGTATTTT,CASRGPGTSFDTQYF
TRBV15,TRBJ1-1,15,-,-,TGTGCCACCAGCAGAGATACAGGCATCCAGGCACAAGCTTTCTTT,CATSRDTGIQAQAFF
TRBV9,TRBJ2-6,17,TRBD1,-,TGTGCCAGCAGCCCCGGGACAGGGGGCGCTGGGGCCAACGTCCTGACTTTC,CASSPGTGGAGANVLTF
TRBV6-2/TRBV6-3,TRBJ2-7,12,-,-,TGTGCCAGCAGTCCCACGGCCCACGAGCAGTACTTC,CASSPTAHEQYF
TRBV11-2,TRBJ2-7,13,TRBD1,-,TGTGCCAGCAGCACAGGGGTTGCCTACGAGCAGTACTTC,CASSTGVAYEQYF
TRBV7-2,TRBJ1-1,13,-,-,TGTGCCAGCAGCTTTAGGGGATATACTGAAGCTTTCTTT,CASSFRGYTEAFF
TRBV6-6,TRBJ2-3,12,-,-,TGTGCCAGCAGAGTGAGCACAGATACGCAGTATTTT,CASRVSTDTQYF
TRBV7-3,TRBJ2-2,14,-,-,TGTGCCAGCAGCCTTGACATGGGTTCCGGGGAGCTGTTTTTT,CASSLDMGSGELFF
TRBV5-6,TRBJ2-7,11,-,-,TGTGCCAGCAGCTTAGGGACACTGGAGTACTTC,CASSLGTLEYF
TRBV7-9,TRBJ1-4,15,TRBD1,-,TGTGCCAGCAGCCCAAGACAGGGGATTCGCGAAAAACTGTTTTTT,CASSPRQGIREKLFF
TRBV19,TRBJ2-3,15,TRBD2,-,TGTGCCAGTAGTATATCTAGCGGGAGGACAGATACGCAGTATTTT,CASSISSGRTDTQYF
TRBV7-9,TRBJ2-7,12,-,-,TGTGCCAGCAGCGACGGCTCCTACGAGCAGTACTTC,CASSDGSYEQYF
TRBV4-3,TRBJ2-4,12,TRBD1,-,TGCGCCAGCAGCCCGACAGGGGGAATTCAGTACTTC,CASSPTGGIQYF
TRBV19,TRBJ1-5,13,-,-,TGTGCCAGTAGTGGGCAGATTAATCAGCCCCAGCATTTT,CASSGQINQPQHF